This TCR beta chain was sequenced for a study of CD8+ T cells in alopecia areata. Germline V CDR1 and CDR2: SQVTM, ANQGSEA. The CDR3 consists of 12 residues. The V and J ends lost 8 bases and 10 bases respectively, with 20 bases between them. As to treatment: oral pan-JAK inhibitor, 5-10 mg twice daily. Extraction and reverse transcription of RNA yielded cDNA as the sequencing template. Sequencing used immunoSEQ multiplex PCR; TCRdb keeps in-frame clones, though not all of them. The sample carries 250,000 to 300,000 clones, roughly 60% recorded once. V gene TRBV29-1 combines with J gene TRBJ1-1; D perhaps matches TRBD1 (5 bases). This TCR came from a human donor with alopecia areata. The source was CD4+ T cells sorted from blood, collected at week 24, from a patient treated with tofacitinib. CDR3 region: CSFYPGQGRAFF. CDR3 in DNA: TGCAGCTTCTACCCGGGGCAAGGAAGAGCTTTCTTT.